The clone carrying this TCR beta chain has ten or more counts. The antigen is undetermined. Quantitative barcoded 5'-RACE was used to prepare TCR beta libraries. TCRdb re-called the 5' RACE reads through MiXCR, storing one row per CDR3 protein. In the table there are about 480,000 distinct CDR3 sequences, about a sixth of which are singletons. This sample was included in a study of CD8 T cells in ankylosing spondylitis. Study-wide points: According to the report, clones linked to the disease were significantly enriched in matched synovial fluid samples taken from ankylosing spondylitis patients. Clones that were linked to disease were CD8+ and were relatively rare in peripheral blood. Blood from ankylosing spondylitis patients appeared to carry a characteristic roughly eight-variant TCR beta motif.

The CDR3 extends over 14 amino acids. Germline V gives CDR1 DFQATT, CDR2 SNEGSKA (reference sequence). With 1 base clipped from V and 8 bases from J, the junction kept 2 bases outside the gene matches. The source is a male donor with ankylosing spondylitis. Sequenced sample: blood, either unsorted or a sorted T cell fraction (not recorded which). The chain carries TRBV20-1 and TRBJ1-6, with 10 positions matching TRBD1. The DNA of the CDR3 is TGCAGTGCTAGAGCGGGGACAGGGGATTCACCCCTCCACTTT. Encoded protein: CSARAGTGDSPLHF.